This TCR beta chain is drawn from a study of beta chain features in type 1 diabetes. V dropped 3 bases and J dropped 5 bases, with 22 bases sitting between them. The V gene's germline CDR1 is MGHDK and CDR2 SYGVNS. The CDR3 runs to 17 residues. As concerns this clone: What it binds is unknown.

Study conclusions and caveats: The similarity of naive, central memory and Treg TCRB repertoires appeared greater among patients than among healthy donors.

Expressed TCRB transcripts were sequenced, since all the RNA that had been isolated was reverse transcribed. TCRdb keeps only in-frame clones here, not all; method: immunoSEQ multiplex PCR. This repertoire shows 350,000 to 450,000 clones, less than 15% found once; its top ten account for approximately 0.019%. The sample was naive CD4+ T cells from blood. This clonotype originated in a woman under 30 in good health. The chain uses TRBV25-1 and TRBJ1-1; tentative D call: TRBD1 (5 bases). The CDR3 sequence is CASSDPGRGWGKTEAFF. CDR3 coding DNA: TGTGCCAGCAGTGACCCAGGGAGGGGTTGGGGTAAGACTGAAGCTTTCTTT.